This T cell receptor (beta chain) emerged from a study of CD4 T cells in relation to SARS-CoV-2 and coronaviruses. Unexposed donor CD4+ T cells date from about 2010-2019, before the COVID-19 pandemic. The cells were cultured for approximately 10 days before CD4+ T cells were isolated. With 7 bases clipped from V and 2 bases from J, the junction kept 5 bases outside the gene matches. Germline V gene sequence: CDR1 SNHLY, CDR2 FYNNEI. CDR3 length equals 14 residues. The method was immunoSEQ multiplex PCR; TCRdb's version includes in-frame clones alone and lacks a portion of them. The profile shows about 25,000 clones, about 75% of them singletons. In its sample, this clone was seen a few times. Its antigen remains unidentified.

This chain joins TRBV2 and TRBJ1-1; TRBD1 matches 9 bases. This receptor was identified in a human donor in good health. The sequencing input was CD4+ T cells from PBMCs, cultured in vitro. The CDR3 sequence: CASTLQGANTEAFF. In nucleotides, the CDR3 is TGTGCCAGCACGTTACAGGGGGCCAACACTGAAGCTTTCTTT.